This T cell receptor beta chain was recorded in a study of T cells in Graves' hyperthyroidism and ophthalmopathy. CDR1 is MNHNS, CDR2 SASEGT, per germline. The CDR3 extends over 13 amino acids. Turning to this clonotype: An end of the junction differs from the germline gene, which may be a read error.

The investigators amplified TCR beta CDR3 regions from RNA transcripts. In the first-round RT-PCR of the TCR CDR3, the HTBI primer set was used. TCRdb used MiXCR to reprocess the multiplex PCR reads, holding one entry per CDR3 protein. Here the sample spans hundreds of thousands of distinct CDR3 sequences, 38% being singletons. The sample comprised blood. The receptor comes from a man aged 18-30 years with Graves' hyperthyroidism. The chain links TRBV6-1 to TRBJ1-5; weak D call: TRBD1 (5 bases). Here the CDR3 reads CASIEDSNRPQHF. The CDR3 DNA sequence: TGTGCCAGCATAGAAGACAGCAATCGGCCCCAGCATTTT.